These 6 T cell receptor beta chains were all obtained from the same sample, sequenced in a study of spatial heterogeneity in lung cancer. Each CDR3 protein is one row after TCRdb ran MiXCR on the 5' RACE reads. The sample consists of 5,700 or so distinct CDR3 sequences, roughly 29% of them appearing once. Described time point: sample taken at primary tumor resection. No antigen has been assigned to these receptors. General observations from the study: For expanded intratumoral alpha and beta TCRs, counts tracked tumor mutation counts.

The material was lung tumor tissue, obtained at surgery. The receptors were sampled from a male donor with early-stage non-small cell lung cancer.

The chain has TRBV29-1 and TRBJ2-1; 7 positions match TRBD2. Per the germline V gene, CDR1 is SQVTM and CDR2 is ANQGSEA. This CDR3 has 14 amino acids. The trim removed 4 bases at V and 4 bases at J, leaving 7 bases unmatched. This CDR3 reads CSVASSGTYNEQFF. The CDR3 DNA is TGCAGCGTTGCGTCTAGCGGTACTTACAATGAGCAGTTCTTC.

The chain couples TRBV5-4 to TRBJ2-7; 14 bases line up with TRBD2. The CDR3 contains 17 residues. The J segment lost 2 bases and the V segment lost 3 bases, leaving 7 bases of the junction unmatched. In germline, CDR1 is SGHNT, CDR2 YYREEE (reference sequence). This CDR3 reads CASSSGLAGATTYEQYF. CDR3 bases: TGTGCCAGCAGCTCGGGACTAGCGGGGGCTACCACCTACGAGCAGTACTTC. The full variable domain, completed using reference TRBV5-4 and TRBJ2-7, is ETGVTQSPTHLIKTRGQQVTLRCSSQSGHNTVSWYQQALGQGPQFIFQYYREEENGRGNFPPRFSGLQFPNYSSELNVNALELDDSALYLCASSSGLAGATTYEQYFGPGTRLTVT.

The V and J genes are TRBV20-1 and TRBJ2-3; TRBD2 aligns across 7 bases. The CDR3 consists of 12 residues. Germline lookup yields CDR1 DFQATT and CDR2 SNEGSKA (reference sequence). V lost 6 bases, J lost 5 bases, and 5 bases stayed unmatched. The CDR3: CSAKTGGDTQYF. The DNA of the CDR3 is TGCAGTGCGAAAACGGGAGGAGATACGCAGTATTTT.

This clonotype has more than one count but fewer than ten. The chain joins TRBV12-3 or TRBV12-4 to TRBJ2-5; 10 bases align to TRBD2. J gave up 3 bases and V 4 bases, and 8 bases lay outside the gene matches. This CDR3 comprises 16 residues. CDR3 loop: CASSSTALAGKETQYF. The CDR3 DNA is TGTGCCAGCAGTTCCACGGCACTAGCGGGAAAAGAGACCCAGTACTTC.

This clonotype qualifies as medium-sized (0.01 to 0.1%). The chain uses TRBV28 and TRBJ1-6, with D unclear. Germline V gives CDR1 MDHEN, CDR2 SYDVKM. This CDR3 is 17 amino acids long. V was shortened by 3 bases and J by 0 bases, with 12 bases between the two germline ends. As DNA, the CDR3 is TGTGCCAGCAGTTTCCACGGACTCAGCTCCTATAATTCACCCCTCCACTTT. It yields the protein CASSFHGLSSYNSPLHF. Supplemented by reference TRBV28 and TRBJ1-6, the full variable domain reads DVKVTQSSRYLVKRTGEKVFLECVQDMDHENMFWYRQDPGLGLRLIYFSYDVKMKEKGDIPEGYSVSREKKERFSLILESASTNQTSMYLCASSFHGLSSYNSPLHFGNGTRLTVT.

This clonotype was counted between two and nine times. V gene TRBV28 combines with J gene TRBJ2-6; D may be TRBD1 (5 bases). Germline values: CDR1 MDHEN, CDR2 SYDVKM. V gave up 7 bases and J gave up 3 bases, with 22 bases separating them. This CDR3 is 18 amino acids long. The CDR3 DNA reads TGTGCCAGCAACCCGGTGGGGCTACCTCTCTTTGGGGCCAACGTCCTGACTTTC. Its translation: CASNPVGLPLFGANVLTF.